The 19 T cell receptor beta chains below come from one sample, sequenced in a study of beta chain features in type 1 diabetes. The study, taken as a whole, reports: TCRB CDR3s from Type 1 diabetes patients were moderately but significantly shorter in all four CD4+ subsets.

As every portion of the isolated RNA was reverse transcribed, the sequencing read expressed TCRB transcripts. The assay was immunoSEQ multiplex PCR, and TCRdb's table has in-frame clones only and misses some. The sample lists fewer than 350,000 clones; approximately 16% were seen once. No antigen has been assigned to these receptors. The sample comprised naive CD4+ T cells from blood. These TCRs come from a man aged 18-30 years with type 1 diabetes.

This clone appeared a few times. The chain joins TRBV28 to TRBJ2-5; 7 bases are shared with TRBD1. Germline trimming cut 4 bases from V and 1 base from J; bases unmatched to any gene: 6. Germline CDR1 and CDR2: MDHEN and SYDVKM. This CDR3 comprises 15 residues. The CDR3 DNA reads TGTGCCAGCAGTTCGACAGGGACCATCCAAGAGACCCAGTACTTC. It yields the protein CASSSTGTIQETQYF.

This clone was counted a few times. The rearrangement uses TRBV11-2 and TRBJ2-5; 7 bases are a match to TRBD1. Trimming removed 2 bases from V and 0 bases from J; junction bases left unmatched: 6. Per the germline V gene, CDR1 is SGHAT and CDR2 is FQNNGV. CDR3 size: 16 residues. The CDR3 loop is CASSLIGGQYQETQYF. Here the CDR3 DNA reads TGTGCCAGCAGCTTAATTGGGGGACAGTACCAAGAGACCCAGTACTTC.

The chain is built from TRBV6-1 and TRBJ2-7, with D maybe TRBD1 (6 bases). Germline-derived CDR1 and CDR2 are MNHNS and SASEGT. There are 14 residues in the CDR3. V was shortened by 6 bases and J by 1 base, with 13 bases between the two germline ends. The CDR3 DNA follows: TGTGCCAGCAGCCCGACAGGTCGTTCCTACGAGCAGTACTTC. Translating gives CASSPTGRSYEQYF.

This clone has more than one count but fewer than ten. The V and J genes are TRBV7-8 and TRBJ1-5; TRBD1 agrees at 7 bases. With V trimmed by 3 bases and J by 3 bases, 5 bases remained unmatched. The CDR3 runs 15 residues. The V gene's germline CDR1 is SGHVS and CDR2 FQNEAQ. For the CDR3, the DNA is TGTGCCAGCAGCTTGAAGGACAGGTACAATCAGCCCCAGCATTTT. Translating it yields CASSLKDRYNQPQHF.

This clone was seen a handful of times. This chain's CDR3 is CAWSAGVRGQPQHF. CDR3 coding DNA: TGTGCCTGGAGCGCAGGGGTCCGGGGTCAGCCCCAGCATTTT. The rearrangement links TRBV30 to TRBJ1-5; TRBD1 might be the D (6 bases). Trimming removed 3 bases at V and 6 bases at J, with 15 bases between. Germline V CDR1 and CDR2: GTSNPN, SVGIG (reference sequence). The CDR3 runs 14 residues.

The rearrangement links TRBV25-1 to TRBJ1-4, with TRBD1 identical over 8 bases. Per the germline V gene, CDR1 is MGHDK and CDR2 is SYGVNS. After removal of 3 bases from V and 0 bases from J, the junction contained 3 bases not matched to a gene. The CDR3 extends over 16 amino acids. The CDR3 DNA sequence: TGTGCCAGCAGTGAGTACAGGGGGGCAACTAATGAAAAACTGTTTTTT. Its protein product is CASSEYRGATNEKLFF.

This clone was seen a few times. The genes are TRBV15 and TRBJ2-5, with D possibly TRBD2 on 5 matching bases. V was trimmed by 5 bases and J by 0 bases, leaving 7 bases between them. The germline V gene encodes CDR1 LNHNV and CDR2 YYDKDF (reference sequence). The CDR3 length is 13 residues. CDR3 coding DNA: TGTGCCACCAGCCCGGGGTACCAAGAGACCCAGTACTTC. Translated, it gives CATSPGYQETQYF.

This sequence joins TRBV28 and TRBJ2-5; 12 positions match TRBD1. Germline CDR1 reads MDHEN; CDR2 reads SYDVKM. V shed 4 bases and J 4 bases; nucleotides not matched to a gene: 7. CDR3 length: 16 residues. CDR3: CASSSPGDRGRETQYF. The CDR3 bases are TGTGCCAGCAGTTCCCCGGGGGACAGGGGGCGAGAGACCCAGTACTTC.

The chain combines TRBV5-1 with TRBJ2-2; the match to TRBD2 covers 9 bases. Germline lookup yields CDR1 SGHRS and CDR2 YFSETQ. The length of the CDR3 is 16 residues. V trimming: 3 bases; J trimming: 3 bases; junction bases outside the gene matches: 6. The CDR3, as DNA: TGCGCCAGCAGCTCTACCGGGACTAGCCACACCGGGGAGCTGTTTTTT. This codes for CASSSTGTSHTGELFF.

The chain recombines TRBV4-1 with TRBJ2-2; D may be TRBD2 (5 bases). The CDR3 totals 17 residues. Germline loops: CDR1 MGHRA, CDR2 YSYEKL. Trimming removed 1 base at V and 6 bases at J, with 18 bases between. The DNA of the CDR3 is TGCGCCAGCAGCCAAGCGCGTGGTGGGAGTGGCCCCGGGGAGCTGTTTTTT. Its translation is CASSQARGGSGPGELFF.

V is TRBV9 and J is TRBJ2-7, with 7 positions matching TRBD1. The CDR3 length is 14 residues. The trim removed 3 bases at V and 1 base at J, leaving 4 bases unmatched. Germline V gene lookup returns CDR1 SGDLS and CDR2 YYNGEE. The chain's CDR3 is CASSARDRSYEQYF. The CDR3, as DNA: TGTGCCAGCAGCGCCCGGGACAGATCCTACGAGCAGTACTTC.

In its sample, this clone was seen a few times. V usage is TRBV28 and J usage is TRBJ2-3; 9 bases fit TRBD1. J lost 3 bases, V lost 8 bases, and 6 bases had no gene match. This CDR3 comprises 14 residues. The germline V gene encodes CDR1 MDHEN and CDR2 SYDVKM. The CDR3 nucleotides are TGTGCCAGCTGGGACAGGGTTACGACAGATACGCAGTATTTT. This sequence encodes CASWDRVTTDTQYF.

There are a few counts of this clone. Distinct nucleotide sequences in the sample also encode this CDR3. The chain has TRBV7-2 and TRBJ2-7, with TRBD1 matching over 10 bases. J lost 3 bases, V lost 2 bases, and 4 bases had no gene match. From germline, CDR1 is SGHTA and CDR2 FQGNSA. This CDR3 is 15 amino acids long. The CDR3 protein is CASSLRTGGNYEQYF. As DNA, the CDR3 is TGTGCCAGCAGCTTAAGGACAGGGGGGAACTACGAGCAGTACTTC.

The CDR3 nucleotides are TGTGCCAGCAGTTTTGGCGACATTAATTCACCCCTCCACTTT. The encoded protein is CASSFGDINSPLHF. The gene calls are TRBV27 and TRBJ1-6; D not resolved. The CDR3 covers 14 residues. V gave up 3 bases and J gave up 6 bases, with 9 bases separating them. Germline CDR1 and CDR2: MNHEY and SMNVEV (reference sequence).

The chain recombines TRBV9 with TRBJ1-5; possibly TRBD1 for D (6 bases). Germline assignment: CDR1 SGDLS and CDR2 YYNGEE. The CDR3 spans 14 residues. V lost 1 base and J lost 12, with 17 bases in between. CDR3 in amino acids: CASSVNSGAGDQHF. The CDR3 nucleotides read TGTGCCAGCAGCGTAAACTCTGGGGCAGGGGACCAGCATTTT. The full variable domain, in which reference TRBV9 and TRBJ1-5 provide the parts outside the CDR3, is DSGVTQTPKHLITATGQRVTLRCSPRSGDLSVYWYQQSLDQGLQFLIQYYNGEERAKGNILERFSAQQFPDLHSELNLSSLELGDSALYFCASSVNSGAGDQHFGDGTRLSIL.

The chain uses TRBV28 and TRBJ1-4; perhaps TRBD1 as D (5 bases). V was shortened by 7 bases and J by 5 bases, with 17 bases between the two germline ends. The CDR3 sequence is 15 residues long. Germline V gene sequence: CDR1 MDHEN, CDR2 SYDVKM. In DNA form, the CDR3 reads TGTGCCAGCAACTCTAGGGGACTCGCCAATGAAAAACTGTTTTTT. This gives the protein CASNSRGLANEKLFF.

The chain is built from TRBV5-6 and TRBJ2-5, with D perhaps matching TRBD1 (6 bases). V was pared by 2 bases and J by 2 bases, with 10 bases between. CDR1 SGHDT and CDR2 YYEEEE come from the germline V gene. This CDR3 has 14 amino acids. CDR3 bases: TGTGCCAGCAGCTTAACAGGGCCTCAAGAGACCCAGTACTTC. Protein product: CASSLTGPQETQYF.

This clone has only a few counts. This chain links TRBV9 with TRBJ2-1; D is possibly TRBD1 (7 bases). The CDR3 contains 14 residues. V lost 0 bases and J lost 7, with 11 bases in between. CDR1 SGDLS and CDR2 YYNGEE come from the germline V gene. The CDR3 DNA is TGTGCCAGCAGCGTAGGCGGGACAGCTAATGAGCAGTTCTTC. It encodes CASSVGGTANEQFF.

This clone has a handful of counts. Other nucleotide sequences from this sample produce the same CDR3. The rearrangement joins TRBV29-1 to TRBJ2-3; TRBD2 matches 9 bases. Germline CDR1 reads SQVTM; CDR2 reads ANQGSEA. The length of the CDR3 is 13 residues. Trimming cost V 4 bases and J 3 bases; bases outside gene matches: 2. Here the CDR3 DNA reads TGCAGCGTTGTTGGACTAGCGACAGATACGCAGTATTTT. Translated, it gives CSVVGLATDTQYF.